This passage covers 32 T cell receptor beta chains from one sample sequenced in a study of blood T cell repertoires in COVID-19. Some clones are missing from TCRdb's copy, which holds only in-frame ones; the method was immunoSEQ multiplex PCR. The sample shows 85,000 to 130,000 clones, roughly four fifths of them seen only once. Sequencing input: peripheral blood. These receptors all stem from a woman in her sixties with acute or convalescent COVID-19.

The CDR3: CASSLGLAGSSSYNEQFF. DNA for the CDR3: TGTGCCAGCAGCTTGGGGCTAGCGGGTTCCAGCTCCTACAATGAGCAGTTCTTC. This chain links TRBV9 with TRBJ2-1; 8 nucleotides agree with TRBD2. V lost 4 bases, J lost 0 bases, and 12 bases stayed unmatched. This CDR3 comprises 18 residues. Germline V gene data show CDR1 as SGDLS and CDR2 as YYNGEE.

This clone has just a few counts. The J gene is TRBJ1-4, the V gene TRBV27; D is undetermined. CDR1 is MNHEY and CDR2 is SMNVEV in the germline V gene (reference sequence). V lost 4 bases and J lost 5, with 5 bases in between. The CDR3 is 12 amino acids. The CDR3: CASSSRNEKLFF. In DNA, the CDR3 is TGTGCCAGCAGTTCACGGAATGAAAAACTGTTTTTT.

V gene TRBV4-1 combines with J gene TRBJ2-1; 10 bases map to TRBD2. The length of the CDR3 is 17 residues. Germline assignment: CDR1 MGHRA and CDR2 YSYEKL. Unmatched junction bases numbered 11, after V lost 4 bases and J lost 5 bases. CDR3 bases: TGCGCCAGCAGCCTCAGACTAGCGGGCGTGGGAGACAATGAGCAGTTCTTC. It translates to CASSLRLAGVGDNEQFF.

J is TRBJ2-7 and V is TRBV7-8; D is possibly TRBD2 (5 bases). Germline-derived CDR1 and CDR2 are SGHVS and FQNEAQ. The CDR3 runs to 12 residues. Deletions cut 3 bases from V and 5 bases from J, with 8 bases between. The DNA of the CDR3 is TGTGCCAGCAGCTTTCCCGGGGACGAGCAGTACTTC. It translates to CASSFPGDEQYF.

The chain uses TRBV2 and TRBJ2-7; 8 positions match TRBD2. Germline trimming cut 6 bases from V and 4 bases from J; bases unmatched to any gene: 5. The CDR3 contains 13 residues. Looked up from germline, CDR1 is SNHLY and CDR2 is FYNNEI. This chain's CDR3 is CASRGLAIYEQYF. CDR3 sequence (DNA): TGTGCCAGCAGAGGACTAGCTATATACGAGCAGTACTTC.

The rearrangement uses TRBV6-5 and TRBJ1-3; TRBD1 agrees at 7 bases. The trim removed 5 bases at V and 4 bases at J, leaving 2 bases unmatched. This CDR3 contains 13 residues. CDR1 MNHEY and CDR2 SVGAGI come from the germline V gene. The CDR3: CASSRGGGNTIYF. As DNA, the CDR3 is TGTGCCAGCAGTAGAGGGGGCGGAAACACCATATATTTT.

The V and J genes are TRBV10-2 and TRBJ1-1; D ambiguous. V dropped 6 bases and J dropped 0 bases, with 11 bases sitting between them. This CDR3 region has 14 residues. Germline CDR1 WSHSY, CDR2 SAAADI. CDR3 nucleotide sequence: TGCGCCAGCAGAGGATATACTATGAACACTGAAGCTTTCTTT. This gives the protein CASRGYTMNTEAFF.

CDR3 protein: CASRSPGLAFEFF. For the CDR3, the DNA is TGTGCCAGCAGATCACCGGGACTAGCGTTTGAGTTCTTC. The V gene is TRBV6-5, the J gene TRBJ2-1; 10 positions agree with TRBD2. The CDR3 has 13 amino acids. The junction had 10 bases not matched to a gene; V was cut back by 6 bases and J by 14 bases. Germline CDR1 and CDR2: MNHEY and SVGAGI.

V usage is TRBV6-1 and J usage is TRBJ1-1; perhaps TRBD1 as D (5 bases). Germline V lookup: CDR1 MNHNS, CDR2 SASEGT. The CDR3 extends over 15 amino acids. Trimming cost V 1 base and J 0 bases, with 9 bases left between them. The CDR3 nucleotides are TGTGCCAGCAGTGAAGGACGGGGGGTGAACACTGAAGCTTTCTTT. Amino acids: CASSEGRGVNTEAFF.

This chain connects TRBV27 to TRBJ2-7, with TRBD1 matching 9 bases. The germline CDR1 and CDR2 sequences are MNHEY and SMNVEV (reference sequence). J gave up 7 bases and V 3 bases, and 7 bases lay outside the gene matches. The CDR3 totals 14 residues. CDR3 sequence reads: CASSLSTGGGEQYF. For the CDR3, the DNA is TGTGCCAGCAGTTTGTCAACAGGGGGCGGTGAGCAGTACTTC.

The rearrangement links TRBV11-2 to TRBJ2-1, with D possibly being TRBD2 (5 bases). Germline V gene sequence: CDR1 SGHAT, CDR2 FQNNGV. Trimming cost V 6 bases and J 8 bases, with 17 bases left between them. The CDR3 spans 14 residues. The CDR3 sequence is CASRPVGGWYEQFF. As DNA, the CDR3 is TGTGCCAGCAGACCGGTCGGAGGTTGGTATGAGCAGTTCTTC. The full variable domain, in which reference TRBV11-2 and TRBJ2-1 provide the parts outside the CDR3, is EAGVAQSPRYKIIEKRQSVAFWCNPISGHATLYWYQQILGQGPKLLIQFQNNGVVDDSQLPKDRFSAERLKGVDSTLKIQPAKLEDSAVYLCASRPVGGWYEQFFGPGTRLTVL.

The table lists this clone with a count of one. The gene calls are TRBV5-1 and TRBJ1-5, with a tentative D call TRBD1 (6 bases). The V and J ends lost 3 bases and 5 bases respectively, with 12 bases between them. Germline CDR1 SGHRS, CDR2 YFSETQ. The CDR3 length is 14 residues. CDR3 nucleotides: TGCGCCAGCAGCTCCGTTGGGGGCGATCAGCCCCAGCATTTT. It yields the protein CASSSVGGDQPQHF.

The gene calls are TRBV5-1 and TRBJ1-2; maybe TRBD1 (6 bases). The CDR3 contains 15 residues. CDR1 and CDR2 (germline): SGHRS, YFSETQ. Trimming cost V 5 bases and J 0 bases, with 14 bases left between them. The CDR3 is CASRVGGESNYGYTF. Written as DNA, the CDR3 is TGCGCCAGCAGGGTTGGGGGCGAGTCTAACTATGGCTACACCTTC.

CDR3 loop: CASGLLGTGRTGELFF. The DNA of the CDR3 is TGTGCTAGTGGACTCCTCGGGACAGGGCGCACCGGGGAGCTGTTTTTT. The chain carries TRBV12-5 and TRBJ2-2, with 9 bases identical to TRBD1. The CDR3 is 16 amino acids. V dropped 6 bases and J dropped 4; count of bases not matched to a gene: 9. Germline-derived CDR1 and CDR2 are LGHNT and FRNRAP.

The chain has TRBV18 and TRBJ2-5, with D possibly TRBD2 on 5 matching bases. The CDR3 extends over 14 amino acids. Trimming left V 0 bases short and J 5 bases short, with 10 bases between. The germline CDR1 and CDR2 sequences are KGHSH and LQKENI. The CDR3 here is CASSPPGRWETQYF. The CDR3 DNA is TGTGCCAGCTCACCACCGGGGAGATGGGAGACCCAGTACTTC.

V gene TRBV4-1 combines with J gene TRBJ1-6; D is undetermined. The CDR3 runs 17 residues. Trimming left V 1 base short and J 0 bases short, with 10 bases between. Looked up from germline, CDR1 is MGHRA and CDR2 is YSYEKL. CDR3 bases: TGCGCCAGCAGCCAAGCCCCCGGGAGCTCCTATAATTCACCCCTCCACTTT. Its translation is CASSQAPGSSYNSPLHF.

V is TRBV11-2 and J is TRBJ2-7; maybe TRBD1 (6 bases). V was cut by 5 bases and J by 6 bases, with 11 bases left in between. Germline values: CDR1 SGHAT, CDR2 FQNNGV. The CDR3 is made up of 12 amino acids. The CDR3 nucleotides are TGTGCCAGCAGCGTCAGGGGTTCCGAGCAGTACTTC. This translates into CASSVRGSEQYF.

This sequence joins TRBV19 and TRBJ2-5; TRBD2 aligns across 8 bases. Germline loops: CDR1 LNHDA, CDR2 SQIVND (reference sequence). This CDR3 spans 13 amino acids. V gave up 4 bases and J gave up 2 bases; unmatched junction bases: 0. The CDR3 sequence: CASSSGRQETQYF. For the CDR3, the DNA is TGTGCCAGTAGTAGCGGGAGGCAAGAGACCCAGTACTTC.

V usage is TRBV18 and J usage is TRBJ2-2, with 10 positions matching TRBD2. Germline V gene sequence: CDR1 KGHSH, CDR2 LQKENI. The CDR3 spans 16 residues. V lost 3 bases and J lost 6; bases outside the gene matches: 7. The CDR3 spells CASSPALAGAAGELFF. The CDR3 bases are TGTGCCAGCTCACCGGCCCTAGCGGGAGCCGCCGGGGAGCTGTTTTTT.

This rearrangement joins TRBV29-1 to TRBJ2-1; tentatively, D is TRBD2 (5 bases). The ends were cut back, 6 bases at V and 9 bases at J, with 9 bases in the middle. The CDR3 totals 10 residues. In germline, CDR1 is SQVTM, CDR2 ANQGSEA. The CDR3 is CSVRTPEQFF. DNA for the CDR3: TGCAGCGTCCGGACTCCTGAGCAGTTCTTC.

This chain joins TRBV19 and TRBJ1-3, with unresolved D. In germline, CDR1 is LNHDA, CDR2 SQIVND (reference sequence). V gave up 5 bases and J gave up 1 base, with 12 bases separating them. This CDR3 has 15 residues. The CDR3 reads CASSSAGESGNTIYF. CDR3 coding DNA: TGTGCCAGTAGTTCGGCCGGGGAATCTGGAAACACCATATATTTT.

The rearrangement joins TRBV19 to TRBJ1-1; tentative D call: TRBD1 (5 bases). With 2 bases removed from V and 7 bases from J, the gap between germline ends came to 17 bases. Germline CDR1 reads LNHDA; CDR2 reads SQIVND (reference sequence). This CDR3 is 15 amino acids long. The CDR3 is CASSIRWQGVLEAFF. DNA for the CDR3: TGTGCCAGTAGTATAAGGTGGCAGGGTGTACTTGAAGCTTTCTTT.

V and J are TRBV10-3 and TRBJ2-1, with TRBD2 identical over 12 bases. V shed 9 bases, J shed 9 bases, and the junction held 9 bases outside the gene matches. Germline CDR1 reads ENHRY; CDR2 reads SYGVKD. The CDR3 runs to 14 residues. CDR3 coding DNA: TGTGCCATTGCACTAGCGGGAGGTAAGGGTGAGCAGTTCTTC. Encoded protein: CAIALAGGKGEQFF.

The V and J genes are TRBV11-2 and TRBJ1-3, with unresolved D. The CDR3 spans 13 residues. V lost 0 bases, J lost 6 bases, and 6 bases lay in between. Germline V gene sequence: CDR1 SGHAT, CDR2 FQNNGV. CDR3 sequence reads: CASSLERVNTIYF. Written as DNA, the CDR3 is TGTGCCAGCAGCTTAGAGCGGGTAAACACCATATATTTT.

The chain carries TRBV9 and TRBJ1-2, with D tentatively TRBD1 (6 bases). The V gene's germline CDR1 is SGDLS and CDR2 YYNGEE. The CDR3 runs to 12 residues. Deletions cut 0 bases from V and 6 bases from J, with 6 bases between. The CDR3: CASSVAGDGYTF. As DNA, the CDR3 is TGTGCCAGCAGCGTAGCAGGGGATGGCTACACCTTC.

This clone has just one count. This chain links TRBV6-6 with TRBJ2-5; 9 nucleotides match TRBD1. The CDR3 sequence is 15 residues long. Germline trimming cut 5 bases from V and 5 bases from J; bases unmatched to any gene: 9. Per germline, CDR1 MNHNY and CDR2 SVGAGI (reference sequence). In DNA, the CDR3 is TGTGCCAGCAGTCAATGGGACAGGGCTTATGAGACCCAGTACTTC. It codes for CASSQWDRAYETQYF.

This rearrangement joins TRBV19 to TRBJ2-2, with D possibly being TRBD1 (6 bases). The CDR3 has 14 residues. Germline CDR1 and CDR2: LNHDA and SQIVND (reference sequence). The V and J ends lost 3 bases and 4 bases respectively, with 9 bases between them. The CDR3 here is CASSMAQGTGELFF. DNA for the CDR3: TGTGCCAGTAGTATGGCACAGGGCACCGGGGAGCTGTTTTTT.

The chain uses TRBV29-1 and TRBJ1-1; 8 bases are a match to TRBD1. The germline V gene encodes CDR1 SQVTM and CDR2 ANQGSEA. J was trimmed by 4 bases and V by 5 bases; bases with no gene match: 3. The length of the CDR3 is 12 residues. CDR3 amino acids: CSVTTGVTEAFF. DNA of the CDR3: TGCAGCGTTACGACAGGGGTCACTGAAGCTTTCTTT.

In nucleotides, the CDR3 is TGTGCCAGCAGTCCCCGGGGGAGGGGGTCCTACAATGAGCAGTTCTTC. It codes for CASSPRGRGSYNEQFF. The V call is TRBV27, the J call TRBJ2-1, with D perhaps matching TRBD2 (7 bases). There are 16 residues in the CDR3. Trimming took 5 bases from V and 1 from J, leaving 15 bases between them. Germline CDR1 MNHEY, CDR2 SMNVEV (reference sequence).

This clone rates as medium-sized. The gene calls are TRBV6-5 and TRBJ1-2; D not certain. This CDR3 is built from 13 residues. V was trimmed by 11 bases and J by 4 bases, leaving 17 bases between them. Germline-derived CDR1 and CDR2 are MNHEY and SVGAGI. The CDR3 loop is CAASGYGSYGYTF. CDR3 bases: TGTGCCGCCTCCGGGTACGGGAGCTATGGCTACACCTTC.

The V gene is TRBV5-1, the J gene TRBJ1-4, with TRBD1 as a possible D gene (5 bases). V lost 3 bases and J 6 bases, leaving 9 bases between the germline ends. The CDR3 spans 13 residues. Per the germline V gene, CDR1 is SGHRS and CDR2 is YFSETQ. The CDR3 sequence: CASSYGGDEKLFF. CDR3 DNA sequence: TGCGCCAGCAGCTACGGAGGGGATGAAAAACTGTTTTTT.

V and J are TRBV3-1 (or the pseudogene TRBV3-2) and TRBJ2-5, with unresolved D. V was shortened by 5 bases and J by 5 bases, with 9 bases between the two germline ends. The CDR3 runs 12 residues. Germline CDR1 reads LGHDT; CDR2 reads YNNKEL (reference sequence). DNA of the CDR3: TGTGCCAGCAGCTTGAGAGAGGAGACCCAGTACTTC. Translated, it gives CASSLREETQYF.